This TCR beta chain was retrieved from a study of blood T cell repertoires in COVID-19 (dated by TCRdb to between 2020 and 2021). Turning to the overall study: Samples covering the acute and convalescent phases of COVID-19 were provided by collaborators in the United States, Italy and Spain. The prospective study material was composed of cDNA or gDNA derived from T cells, B-cell-depleted T cells, or PBMCs. The dataset comprised deeply sampled blood TCRbeta repertoires from subjects exposed to, actively infected with, or recovered from COVID-19. The repertoires were released in a freely available public database meant as a resource for research on the immune response to SARS-CoV-2. Samples were obtained from the ongoing ImmuneRACE study (first 160 participants) and from over 1,000 subjects provided by 6 global collaborators. A de-identified subject ID, COVID-19 status, age in years and sex were almost always included in the sample metadata. Where available, HLA class I and class II types were obtained from metadata supplied by the sample provider rather than from assay-based typing.

Collaborating institutions collected whole blood in K2EDTA tubes following their own protocols. For TCRbeta analysis, collaborators shipped samples in one of three forms: frozen whole blood, isolated PBMCs, or DNA extracted from either of those sample types. With regard to this clone: Its antigen is currently not known. No base qualities exist here, and no much larger clone lies one base off it.

V lost 2 bases and J lost 9 bases; the stretch between them is 5 bases long. Including cysteine and phenylalanine, the CDR3 has 12 amino acids. Just CDR3 DNA is preserved here, 36 bases in frame from base 1. CDR1 is given as ENHRY and CDR2 as SYGVKD, both from the germline V gene. The immunoSEQ Assay, a bias-controlled multiplex PCR, was used to amplify TCRbeta CDR3 regions from genomic DNA. In the original analysis: The number of nucleated cells in each sample was estimated from the amplification of reference gene primers within the assay. To quantify the absolute abundance of each unique TCRbeta CDR3 rearrangement, sequence reads were collapsed and filtered. Productive Simpson clonality was computed per sample as the square root of Simpson's diversity index over productive rearrangements. Not all clones reach the TCRdb copy of this immuneACCESS table, which keeps in-frame sequences only. Checked studies attribute under half of the gap to unresolved V genes and leave the rest unexplained. V and J calls and clone size follow that table, whereas D and trimming were derived from the DNA. The sample records 250,000 to 350,000 clones, 75% to 90% of which are singletons. Of the sample, around 0.84% falls within the top ten clones.

Study-wide findings and limitations: The amount of clinical and demographic metadata varied by source and participant and was provided uncurated.

The V and J genes are TRBV10-3 and TRBJ1-6; tentative D gene TRBD1, with 5 bases matching. The sequence was obtained from a man younger than 45 with acute or convalescent COVID-19. Sequenced sample: peripheral blood. The sequence in DNA is TGTGCCATCAGTGAGAGGGGTTCACCCCTCCACTTT. This codes for CAISERGSPLHF.